The present entry profiles one T cell receptor (beta chain) with its context. Its antigen is currently unknown. This sample was taken from a study of tumor-infiltrating lymphocytes in localized non-small cell lung cancer. Study results and caveats: TCR sequencing covered a subset of patients with enough tissue.

This CDR3 contains 13 residues. Germline-derived CDR1 and CDR2 are SGHVS and FNYEAQ. V gave up 1 base and J gave up 3 bases, with 1 base separating them. The repertoire was sequenced with immunoSEQ multiplex PCR; TCRdb's copy has only in-frame clones and lacks some. The sample has about 14,000 clones, 68% seen once; the top ten hold around 10%. The genes are TRBV7-6 and TRBJ2-6; no reliable D call. The TCR comes from a human donor with non-small cell lung cancer. Sequenced input: uninvolved lung tissue not adjacent to the tumor. The CDR3 is CASSLGGANVLTF. DNA for the CDR3: TGTGCCAGCAGCTTAGGTGGGGCCAACGTCCTGACTTTC.